This T cell receptor (beta chain) came from a study of blood T cell repertoires in COVID-19. Study-wide context: The origin of the acute and convalescent COVID-19 samples was the United States, Italy and Spain. PBMCs, B-cell-depleted T cells, or T cells provided the cDNA or gDNA that made up the material.

Original methodology: Reference gene primers were amplified, and this amplification served to estimate nucleated cell counts. Some clones are missing from TCRdb's copy, which holds only in-frame ones; the method was immunoSEQ multiplex PCR. V, J and clone size reflect that table, while D and trimming were determined from the DNA. Found here are approximately 240,000 clones, 80% to 90% of them singletons; the top ten hold 5% to 6.5%. CDR1 is GTSNPN and CDR2 is SVGIG in the germline V gene (reference sequence). After removal of 0 bases from V and 2 bases from J, the junction contained 8 bases not matched to a gene. There are 16 residues in the CDR3.

This TCR came from a woman aged 55-75 years who had recovered from COVID-19. This chain joins TRBV30 and TRBJ2-5, with 8 bases that match TRBD2. Sequenced material: peripheral blood. The chain's CDR3 is CAWSVGSSGGQETQYF. In DNA, the CDR3 is TGTGCCTGGAGTGTAGGTAGCAGCGGGGGACAAGAGACCCAGTACTTC. The full variable domain, completed using reference TRBV30 and TRBJ2-5, is SQTIHQWPATLVQPVGSPLSLECTVEGTSNPNLYWYRQAAGRGLQLLFYSVGIGQISSEVPQNLSASRPQDRQFILSSKKLLLSDSGFYLCAWSVGSSGGQETQYFGPGTRLLVL.